This T cell receptor (beta chain) originates from a study of blood T cell repertoires in COVID-19. Turning to the study itself: Material from acute and convalescent COVID-19 was sourced from the United States, Italy and Spain. Sources were T cells, B-cell-depleted T cells, or PBMCs; the material itself was cDNA or gDNA.

One Seattle source followed patients from active infection through their disease course. Concerning this clone itself: Additional DNA sequences in this sample encode the identical CDR3.

Per the original data handling: Reference gene primers were amplified, and this amplification served to estimate nucleated cell counts. Assay: immunoSEQ multiplex PCR; the TCRdb copy retains only in-frame clones and omits some. V and J calls and clone size follow that table, whereas D and trimming were derived from the DNA. The repertoire includes fewer than 700,000 clones, approximately 91% of them detected once, and roughly 8.3% sits in the top ten. This CDR3 is 15 amino acids long. Looked up from germline, CDR1 is SGHRS and CDR2 is YFSETQ. Trimming cost V 3 bases and J 1 base, with 13 bases left between them.

The rearrangement links TRBV5-1 to TRBJ1-1, with a possible D match to TRBD1 (5 bases). Sequenced: peripheral blood. This TCR came from a woman aged 45-60 years with COVID-19, enrolled during active disease. This chain's CDR3 is CASSSLGGANTEAFF. CDR3 nucleotides: TGCGCCAGCAGCTCCCTTGGCGGGGCGAACACTGAAGCTTTCTTT.